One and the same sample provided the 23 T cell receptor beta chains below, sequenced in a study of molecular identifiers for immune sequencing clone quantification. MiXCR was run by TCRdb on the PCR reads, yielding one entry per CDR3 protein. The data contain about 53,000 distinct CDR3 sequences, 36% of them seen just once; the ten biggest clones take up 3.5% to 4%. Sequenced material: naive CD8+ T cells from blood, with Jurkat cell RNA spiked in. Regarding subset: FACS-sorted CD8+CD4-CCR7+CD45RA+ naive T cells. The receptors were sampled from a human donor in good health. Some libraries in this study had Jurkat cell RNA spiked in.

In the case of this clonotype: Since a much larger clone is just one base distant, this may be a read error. The chain's CDR3 is CACSDISWDRAEQYF. Written as DNA, the CDR3 is TGTGCCTGCAGTGATATTTCTTGGGACAGGGCCGAGCAGTACTTC. V gene TRBV25-1 combines with J gene TRBJ2-7, with TRBD1 identical over 9 bases. CDR3 size: 15 residues. CDR1 and CDR2 (germline): MGHDK, SYGVNS.

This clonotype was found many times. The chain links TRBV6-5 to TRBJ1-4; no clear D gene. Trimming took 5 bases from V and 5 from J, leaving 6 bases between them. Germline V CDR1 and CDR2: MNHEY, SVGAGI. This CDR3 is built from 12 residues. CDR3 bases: TGTGCCAGCAGTCCTGCGAATGAAAAACTGTTTTTT. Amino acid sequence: CASSPANEKLFF.

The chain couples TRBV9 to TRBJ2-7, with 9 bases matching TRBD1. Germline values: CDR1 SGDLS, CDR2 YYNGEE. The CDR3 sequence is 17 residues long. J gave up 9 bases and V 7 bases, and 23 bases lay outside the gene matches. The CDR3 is CASSGQGNFGLLVVQYF. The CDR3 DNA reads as TGTGCCAGCTCGGGACAGGGTAATTTCGGTCTTTTAGTCGTGCAGTACTTC.

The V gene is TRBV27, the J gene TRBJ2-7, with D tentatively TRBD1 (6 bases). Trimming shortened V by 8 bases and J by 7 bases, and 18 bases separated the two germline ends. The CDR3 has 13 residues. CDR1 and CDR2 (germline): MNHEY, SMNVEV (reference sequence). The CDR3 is CASGHRVSDEQYF. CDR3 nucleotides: TGTGCCAGCGGTCACAGGGTTTCGGATGAGCAGTACTTC.

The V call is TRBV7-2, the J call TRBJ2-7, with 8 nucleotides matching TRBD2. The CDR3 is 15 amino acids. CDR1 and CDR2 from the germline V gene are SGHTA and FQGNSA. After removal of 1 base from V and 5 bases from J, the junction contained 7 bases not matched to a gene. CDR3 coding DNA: TGTGCCAGCAGCTTAGTATATGGACTAGCCCACGAGCAGTACTTC. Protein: CASSLVYGLAHEQYF.

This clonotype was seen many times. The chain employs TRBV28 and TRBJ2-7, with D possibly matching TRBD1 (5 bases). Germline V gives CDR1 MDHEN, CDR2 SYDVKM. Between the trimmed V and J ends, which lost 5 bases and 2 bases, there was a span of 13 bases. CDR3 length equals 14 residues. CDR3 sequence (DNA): TGTGCCAGCAGTCCTCTGGGCAGGGCCTACGAGCAGTACTTC. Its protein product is CASSPLGRAYEQYF. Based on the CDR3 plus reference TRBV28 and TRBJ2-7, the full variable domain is DVKVTQSSRYLVKRTGEKVFLECVQDMDHENMFWYRQDPGLGLRLIYFSYDVKMKEKGDIPEGYSVSREKKERFSLILESASTNQTSMYLCASSPLGRAYEQYFGPGTRLTVT.

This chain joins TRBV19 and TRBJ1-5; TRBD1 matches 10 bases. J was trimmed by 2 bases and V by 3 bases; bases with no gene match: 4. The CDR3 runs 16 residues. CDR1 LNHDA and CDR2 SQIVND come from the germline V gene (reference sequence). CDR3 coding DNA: TGTGCCAGTAGTATCGGGGACAGGGGACGCAATCAGCCCCAGCATTTT. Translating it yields CASSIGDRGRNQPQHF.

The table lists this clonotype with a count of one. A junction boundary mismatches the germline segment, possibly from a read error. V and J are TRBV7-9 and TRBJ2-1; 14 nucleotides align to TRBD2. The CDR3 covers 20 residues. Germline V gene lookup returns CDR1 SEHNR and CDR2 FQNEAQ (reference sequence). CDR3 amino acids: CASSFPTRLAGGSSYNEQLF. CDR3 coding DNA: TGTGCCAGCAGCTTCCCGACCCGACTAGCGGGAGGGAGCTCCTACAATGAGCAGCTCTTC.

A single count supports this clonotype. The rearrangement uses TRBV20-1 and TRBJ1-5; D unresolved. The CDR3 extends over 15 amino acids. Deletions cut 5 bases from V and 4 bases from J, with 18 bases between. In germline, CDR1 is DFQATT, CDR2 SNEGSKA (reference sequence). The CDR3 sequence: CSALNFGFPNQPQHF. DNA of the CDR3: TGCAGTGCTCTCAATTTCGGGTTTCCTAATCAGCCCCAGCATTTT.

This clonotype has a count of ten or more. CDR3 region: CASSPYTGELFF. In DNA, the CDR3 is TGTGCCAGCAGCCCCTACACCGGGGAGCTGTTTTTT. The chain joins TRBV28 to TRBJ2-2; D uncertain. V dropped 6 bases and J dropped 3 bases, with 5 bases sitting between them. The CDR3 length is 12 residues. CDR1 is MDHEN, CDR2 SYDVKM, per germline.

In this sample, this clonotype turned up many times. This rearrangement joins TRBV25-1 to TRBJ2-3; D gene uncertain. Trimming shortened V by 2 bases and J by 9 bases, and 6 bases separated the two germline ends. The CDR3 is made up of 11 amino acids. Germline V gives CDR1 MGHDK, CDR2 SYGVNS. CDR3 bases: TGTGCCAGCAGTGAAGTCTACACGCAGTATTTT. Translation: CASSEVYTQYF.

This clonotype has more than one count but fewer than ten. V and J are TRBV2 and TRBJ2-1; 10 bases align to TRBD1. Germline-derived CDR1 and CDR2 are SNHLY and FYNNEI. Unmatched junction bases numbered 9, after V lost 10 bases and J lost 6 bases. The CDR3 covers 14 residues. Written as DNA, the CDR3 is TGTGCCAACTCCGGGACAGGGGTCCGCAATGAGCAGTTCTTC. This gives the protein CANSGTGVRNEQFF.

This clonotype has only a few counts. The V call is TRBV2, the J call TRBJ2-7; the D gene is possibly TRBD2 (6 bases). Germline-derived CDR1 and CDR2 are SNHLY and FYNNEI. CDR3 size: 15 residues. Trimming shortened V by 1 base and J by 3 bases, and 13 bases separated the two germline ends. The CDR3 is CASSEDLPGVYEQYF. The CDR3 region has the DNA TGTGCCAGCAGTGAAGACTTGCCGGGAGTCTACGAGCAGTACTTC.

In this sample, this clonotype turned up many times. CDR3 region: CASGTSSSYNEQFF. CDR3 DNA sequence: TGTGCCAGCGGAACTAGTAGCTCCTACAATGAGCAGTTCTTC. V gene TRBV7-9 combines with J gene TRBJ2-1; a possible D gene is TRBD2 (5 bases). Germline V gene data show CDR1 as SEHNR and CDR2 as FQNEAQ (reference sequence). V lost 8 bases and J lost 0, with 11 bases in between. This CDR3 region has 14 residues.

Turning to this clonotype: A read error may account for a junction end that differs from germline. CDR3 nucleotide sequence: TGTGCCAGCATGGAGGGGGCAGCAGGGCAGCCCCAGCTATTT. Protein product: CASMEGAAGQPQLF. This chain links TRBV6-6 with TRBJ1-5, with TRBD1 matching over 7 bases. The CDR3 has 14 residues. Germline V gene sequence: CDR1 MNHNY, CDR2 SVGAGI (reference sequence).

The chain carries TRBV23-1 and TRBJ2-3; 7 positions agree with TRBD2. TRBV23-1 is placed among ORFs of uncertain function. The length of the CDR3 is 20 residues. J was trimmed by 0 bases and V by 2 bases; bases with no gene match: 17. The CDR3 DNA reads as TGCGCCAGCAGTCAAATTTCCGGGACTACGTTTCATACTAGCACAGATACGCAGTATTTT. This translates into CASSQISGTTFHTSTDTQYF.

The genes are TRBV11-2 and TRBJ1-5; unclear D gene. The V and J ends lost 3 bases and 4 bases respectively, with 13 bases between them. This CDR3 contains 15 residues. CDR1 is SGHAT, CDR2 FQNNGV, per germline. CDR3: CASSLAPSGNQPQHF. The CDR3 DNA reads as TGTGCCAGCAGCTTGGCTCCCTCGGGGAATCAGCCCCAGCATTTT. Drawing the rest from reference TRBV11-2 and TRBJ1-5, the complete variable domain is EAGVAQSPRYKIIEKRQSVAFWCNPISGHATLYWYQQILGQGPKLLIQFQNNGVVDDSQLPKDRFSAERLKGVDSTLKIQPAKLEDSAVYLCASSLAPSGNQPQHFGDGTRLSIL.

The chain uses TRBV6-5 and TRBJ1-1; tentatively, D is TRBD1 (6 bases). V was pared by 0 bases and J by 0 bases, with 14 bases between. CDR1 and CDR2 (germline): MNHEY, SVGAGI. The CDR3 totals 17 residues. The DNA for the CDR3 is TGTGCCAGCAGTTACTCGACGGGACACCTAATGAACACTGAAGCTTTCTTT. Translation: CASSYSTGHLMNTEAFF.

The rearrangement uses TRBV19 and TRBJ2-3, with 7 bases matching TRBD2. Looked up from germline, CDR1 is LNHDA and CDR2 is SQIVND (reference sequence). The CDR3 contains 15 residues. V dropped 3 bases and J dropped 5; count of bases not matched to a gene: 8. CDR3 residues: CASSIWRESQDTQYF. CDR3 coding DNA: TGTGCCAGTAGTATCTGGCGGGAGAGCCAAGATACGCAGTATTTT. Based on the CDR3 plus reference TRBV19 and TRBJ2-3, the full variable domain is DGGITQSPKYLFRKEGQNVTLSCEQNLNHDAMYWYRQDPGQGLRLIYYSQIVNDFQKGDIAEGYSVSREKKESFPLTVTSAQKNPTAFYLCASSIWRESQDTQYFGPGTRLTVL.

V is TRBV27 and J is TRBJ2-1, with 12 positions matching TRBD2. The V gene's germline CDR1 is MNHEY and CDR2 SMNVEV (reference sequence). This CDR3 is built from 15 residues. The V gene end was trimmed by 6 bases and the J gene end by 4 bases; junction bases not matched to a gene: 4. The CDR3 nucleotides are TGTGCCAGCAGGCCCGGACTAGCGGGGTACAATGAGCAGTTCTTC. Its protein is CASRPGLAGYNEQFF.

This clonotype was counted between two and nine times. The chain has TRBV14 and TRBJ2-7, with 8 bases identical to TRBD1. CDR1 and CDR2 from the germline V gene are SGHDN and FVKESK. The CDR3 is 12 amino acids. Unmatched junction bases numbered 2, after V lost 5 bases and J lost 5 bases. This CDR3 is CASSRTGNEQYF. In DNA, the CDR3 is TGTGCCAGCAGCAGGACAGGGAACGAGCAGTACTTC.

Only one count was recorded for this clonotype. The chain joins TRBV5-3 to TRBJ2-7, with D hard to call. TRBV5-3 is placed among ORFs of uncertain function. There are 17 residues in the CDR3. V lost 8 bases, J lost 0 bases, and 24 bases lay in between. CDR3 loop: CASSVDWWRRNSYEQYF. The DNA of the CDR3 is TGTGCCAGCAGCGTAGACTGGTGGCGAAGAAACTCCTACGAGCAGTACTTC.

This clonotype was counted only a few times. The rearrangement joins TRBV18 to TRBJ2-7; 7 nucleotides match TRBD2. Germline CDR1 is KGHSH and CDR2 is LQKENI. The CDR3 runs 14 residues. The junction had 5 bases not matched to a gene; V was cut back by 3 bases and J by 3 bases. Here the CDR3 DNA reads TGTGCCAGCTCACCGGGGGGGATAATCTACGAGCAGTACTTC. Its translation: CASSPGGIIYEQYF.